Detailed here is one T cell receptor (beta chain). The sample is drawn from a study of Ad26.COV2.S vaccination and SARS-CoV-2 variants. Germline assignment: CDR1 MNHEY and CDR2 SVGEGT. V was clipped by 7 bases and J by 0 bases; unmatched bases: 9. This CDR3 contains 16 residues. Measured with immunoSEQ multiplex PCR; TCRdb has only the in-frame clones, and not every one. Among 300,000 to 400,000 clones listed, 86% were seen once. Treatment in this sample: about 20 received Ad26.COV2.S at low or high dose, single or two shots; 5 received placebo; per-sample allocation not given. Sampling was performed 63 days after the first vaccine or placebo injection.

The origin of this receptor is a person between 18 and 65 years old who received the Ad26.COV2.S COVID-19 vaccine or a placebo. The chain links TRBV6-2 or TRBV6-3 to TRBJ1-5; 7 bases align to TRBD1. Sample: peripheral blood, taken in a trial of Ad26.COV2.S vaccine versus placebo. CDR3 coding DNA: TGTGCCAGCACCCCGGGACAGACCTATAGCAATCAGCCCCAGCATTTT. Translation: CASTPGQTYSNQPQHF.